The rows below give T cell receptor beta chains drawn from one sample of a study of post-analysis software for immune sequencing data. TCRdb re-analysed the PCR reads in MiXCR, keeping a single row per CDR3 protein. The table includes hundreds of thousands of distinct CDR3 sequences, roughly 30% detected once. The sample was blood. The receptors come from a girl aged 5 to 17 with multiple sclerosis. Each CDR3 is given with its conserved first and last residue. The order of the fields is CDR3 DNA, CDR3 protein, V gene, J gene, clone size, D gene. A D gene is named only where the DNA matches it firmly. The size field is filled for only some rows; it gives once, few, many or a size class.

TGTGCCAGCAGCCTGATAGGGGGTCCTCGGACCCAGTACTTC	CASSLIGGPRTQYF	TRBV11-2	TRBJ2-5	few	NA
TGTGCCAGCAGTCCGGGGACTCGAACTTGGGAGACCCAGTACTTC	CASSPGTRTWETQYF	TRBV27	TRBJ2-5	NA	NA
TGCGCCAGCAGCCAAGACCCCATTGGGACAGGGGTCCTCTCTGGGGCAAACGTCCTGACTTTC	CASSQDPIGTGVLSGANVLTF	TRBV4-1	TRBJ2-6	NA	TRBD1
TGTGCCAGCAGCTTGAGGCAGGGGCCAGCCTCAGATGGCTACACCTTC	CASSLRQGPASDGYTF	TRBV11-2	TRBJ1-2	few	NA
TGCGCCAGCAGCGGGACAGGGCTTGGGACTAGCGGGGGCTCAGATACGCAGTATTTT	CASSGTGLGTSGGSDTQYF	TRBV5-1	TRBJ2-3	NA	TRBD2
TGCGCCAGCAGCCAAGTGGACCGGAGGTTCCAAGAGACCCAGTACTTC	CASSQVDRRFQETQYF	TRBV4-1	TRBJ2-5	few	NA
TGTGCCAACAGCCAAGTTCTCGATTCATGGAGCGAGCAGTACTTC	CANSQVLDSWSEQYF	TRBV3-1	TRBJ2-7	NA	NA
TGTGCCAGCAGCTCCGCGGGGAACCCCCAAGATACGCAGTATTTT	CASSSAGNPQDTQYF	TRBV11-2	TRBJ2-3	NA	NA
TGTGCCAGCAGCCTCCGATCGTGGGGCTACACCTTC	CASSLRSWGYTF	TRBV7-2	TRBJ1-2	NA	NA
TGTGCCAGCAGCTTCGGGGTTGGGACCCAGTACTTC	CASSFGVGTQYF	TRBV7-9	TRBJ2-5	few	NA
TGTGCCAGCAGTTTATCTCAGGGGGCCAACACCGGGGAGCTGTTTTTT	CASSLSQGANTGELFF	TRBV12-3/TRBV12-4	TRBJ2-2	NA	TRBD1
TGTGCCAGCAGCGGTAGCGGGGGGGCGGGGACCTACAATGAGCAGTTCTTC	CASSGSGGAGTYNEQFF	TRBV7-2	TRBJ2-1	NA	TRBD2
TGTGCCAGCAGCTTAGCTACAGGGGGCACAGATACGCAGTATTTT	CASSLATGGTDTQYF	TRBV7-6	TRBJ2-3	NA	TRBD1
TGTGCCAGCAGACAAAGCGGTACAGATACGCAGTATTTT	CASRQSGTDTQYF	TRBV7-2	TRBJ2-3	NA	NA
TGTGCCAGCAGTTCATACGGGGGGGTATCCTACAATGAGCAGTTCTTC	CASSSYGGVSYNEQFF	TRBV12-3/TRBV12-4	TRBJ2-1	NA	TRBD2
TGTGCCAGCAGCCCCCCAGGGGGTACGGGCACTGAAGCTTTCTTT	CASSPPGGTGTEAFF	TRBV7-2	TRBJ1-1	few	TRBD1
TGTGCCACCAGCGGCAATCAGCCCCAGCATTTT	CATSGNQPQHF	TRBV15	TRBJ1-5	few	NA
TGTGCTAGCAGTACCTCACCGAACACCGGGGAGCTGTTTTTT	CASSTSPNTGELFF	TRBV7-7	TRBJ2-2	NA	NA
TGCGCCAGCAGCTTGGTGGTCCAGGGAGAGATCCAGTACTTC	CASSLVVQGEIQYF	TRBV5-1	TRBJ2-5	NA	NA
TGTGCCAGCACTTTGTCAGGGTACGAGCAGTACTTC	CASTLSGYEQYF	TRBV6-1	TRBJ2-7	few	NA
TGCAGCGTGGCGTCCGAACCCTACAATGAGCAGTTCTTC	CSVASEPYNEQFF	TRBV29-1	TRBJ2-1	NA	NA
TGTGCCAGCAGTGAACTCAGCGGGGGGGCCTACAATGAGCAGTTCTTC	CASSELSGGAYNEQFF	TRBV6-1	TRBJ2-1	NA	TRBD2
TGTGCCAGCAGTGGTCAGGGAACCCTCGAATGGAACGGCTACACCTTC	CASSGQGTLEWNGYTF	TRBV25-1	TRBJ1-2	once	NA
TGCGCCAGCACCCCGCAGGGGACTAGCACAGATACGCAGTATTTT	CASTPQGTSTDTQYF	TRBV5-1	TRBJ2-3	NA	NA
TGTGCCAGCAAAGAGTCGAGACACTCTTCCTACGAGCAGTACTTC	CASKESRHSSYEQYF	TRBV27	TRBJ2-7	few	NA
TGTGCCAGCAGCTTGGATGACAGGCAAGATAGGAGCTCTGGGGCCAACGTCCTGACTTTC	CASSLDDRQDRSSGANVLTF	TRBV5-5	TRBJ2-6	few	NA
TGTGCCAGCAGCGTGGATCTAGCGGGGCAATGGTACCAAGAGACCCAGTACTTC	CASSVDLAGQWYQETQYF	TRBV7-9	TRBJ2-5	many	TRBD2
TGTGCCAGCAGTGAAGCTACAGGGTGGGGTTTTAGCAATCAGCCCCAGCATTTT	CASSEATGWGFSNQPQHF	TRBV6-1	TRBJ1-5	few	NA
TGTGCCAGCTCAAACTCACAGTGGGGACAGAACACTGAAGCTTTCTTT	CASSNSQWGQNTEAFF	TRBV18	TRBJ1-1	NA	NA
TGTGCCAGCAGTTACGCGATTGGCCCTGAAGCTTTCTTT	CASSYAIGPEAFF	TRBV6-2/TRBV6-3	TRBJ1-1	NA	NA
TGTGCCAGCAGCGTTGCGGGTATCCCCGGGGAGCTGTTTTTT	CASSVAGIPGELFF	TRBV5-6	TRBJ2-2	NA	NA
TGTGCCAGCAGCTTCGGGGGCAGGGGGATCCAAGAGACCCAGTACTTC	CASSFGGRGIQETQYF	TRBV5-6	TRBJ2-5	NA	NA
TGTGCCAGCAGTTACTCGGAGGGTTATAATTCACCCCTCCACTTT	CASSYSEGYNSPLHF	TRBV6-5	TRBJ1-6	NA	NA
TGTGCCAGCAGCTTAGAAGCGGGGAGATACACCGGGGAGCTGTTTTTT	CASSLEAGRYTGELFF	TRBV7-6	TRBJ2-2	NA	TRBD2
TGCGCCAGCAGCTCCATAGCGGGGGGGACCAATGAGCAGTTCTTC	CASSSIAGGTNEQFF	TRBV5-1	TRBJ2-1	few	TRBD2
TGTTCCAGCAGCTTAGAACTCTTGACCTACTATGGCTACACCTTC	CSSSLELLTYYGYTF	TRBV7-9	TRBJ1-2	NA	NA
TGCAGTGCTGAGAGGGGGGGGTCCCCGGGGGAGCAGTGCTTC	CSAERGGSPGEQCF	TRBV20-1	TRBJ2-1	NA	NA
TGTGCCAGCAGCCAAAAGTTGACAGAGCCTAACTATGGCTACACCTTC	CASSQKLTEPNYGYTF	TRBV7-9	TRBJ1-2	NA	NA
TGTGCCAGCAGTTTGGGGGGAAGGTATGGCTACACCTTC	CASSLGGRYGYTF	TRBV12-3/TRBV12-4	TRBJ1-2	few	NA
TGTGCCAGCAGCCCCCAACGGGTATCTAGCACAGATACGCAGTATTTT	CASSPQRVSSTDTQYF	TRBV7-9	TRBJ2-3	few	NA
TGTGCCAGCAGTCAGCGATTAGATAAGCAGTACTTC	CASSQRLDKQYF	TRBV28	TRBJ2-7	few	NA
TGTGCCAGCAGCCCCGGACCGTTAGAGACCCAGTACTTC	CASSPGPLETQYF	TRBV7-8	TRBJ2-5	few	NA
TGTGCCAGCAGTTCCGGGACTAGCGGGGGGCTCGCCAAAAACATTCAGTACTTC	CASSSGTSGGLAKNIQYF	TRBV12-3/TRBV12-4	TRBJ2-4	NA	TRBD2
TGTGCCAGCAAGGCGCCGACCAAAAACATTCAGTACTTC	CASKAPTKNIQYF	TRBV6-1	TRBJ2-4	once	NA
TGTGCCAGCAGGGCGGGACAGGGGCCCTCCTACGAGCAGTACTTC	CASRAGQGPSYEQYF	TRBV12-3/TRBV12-4	TRBJ2-7	few	TRBD1
TGTGCCAGCAGCCGCCACCGGGAGCTGTTTTTT	CASSRHRELFF	TRBV7-8	TRBJ2-2	NA	NA